This T cell receptor (beta chain) was sequenced in a study of a mutant IDH1 vaccine in newly diagnosed glioma. Time point reported: week 11, during vaccination. Alongside topical imiquimod, each dose of vaccine comprised 300 ug of mutant IDH1 20-mer peptide. As for this clone: Antigen specificity is unknown.

CDR3 length equals 14 residues. The germline V gene has CDR1 SGHRS and CDR2 YFSETQ. V dropped 1 base and J dropped 0 bases, with 8 bases sitting between them. The assay was immunoSEQ multiplex PCR, and TCRdb's table has in-frame clones only and misses some. Of over 60,000 clones in the sample, roughly 90% were seen once. The sequenced sample was PBMCs, obtained from a glioma patient whose treatment included an IDH1 peptide vaccine. This chain connects TRBV5-1 to TRBJ2-7; D may be TRBD2 (5 bases). The sequence was obtained from a man aged 40-55 years with glioma. This CDR3 reads CASSLSGSSYEQYF. The CDR3 bases are TGCGCCAGCAGCTTGAGCGGAAGCTCCTACGAGCAGTACTTC.